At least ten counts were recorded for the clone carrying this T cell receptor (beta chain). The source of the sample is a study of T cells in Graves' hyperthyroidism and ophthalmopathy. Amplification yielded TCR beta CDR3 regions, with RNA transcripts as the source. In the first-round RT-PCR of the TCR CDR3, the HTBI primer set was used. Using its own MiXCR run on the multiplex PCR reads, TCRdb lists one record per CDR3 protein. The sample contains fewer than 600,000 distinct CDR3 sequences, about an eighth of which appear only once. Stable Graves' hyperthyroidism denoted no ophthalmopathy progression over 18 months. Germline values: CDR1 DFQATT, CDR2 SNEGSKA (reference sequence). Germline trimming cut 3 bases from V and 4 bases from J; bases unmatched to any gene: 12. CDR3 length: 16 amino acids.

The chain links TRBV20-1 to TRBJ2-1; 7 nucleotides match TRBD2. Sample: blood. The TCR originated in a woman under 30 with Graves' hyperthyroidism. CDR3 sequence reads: CSASEISGPTYNEQFF. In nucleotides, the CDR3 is TGCAGTGCTAGTGAAATTAGCGGGCCGACTTACAATGAGCAGTTCTTC.